The rows below give T cell receptor beta chains drawn from one sample of a study of cytomegalovirus exposure and HLA in healthy donors. Clones were sequenced by immunoSEQ multiplex PCR, and TCRdb holds only the in-frame ones, with some missing. Of some 51,000 clones in the sample, over 65% were seen once. The sample was PBMCs. The receptor set was obtained from a man aged 35-49 years in good health and CMV-seropositive. CDR3s include the opening cysteine and the closing phenylalanine or tryptophan. The D gene is left open where the match is weak. The size of a clone is reported for some rows only, either as once, few or many, or as a class for expanded clones.

v_call,clone_size,j_call,d_call,cdr3_length,cdr3_aa,cdr3_nt
TRBV5-1,-,TRBJ1-6,-,16,CASSWGPGEIGSPLHF,TGCGCCAGCAGCTGGGGGCCCGGGGAAATCGGTTCACCCCTCCACTTT
TRBV27,-,TRBJ1-2,-,16,CASSPGALTTNYGYTF,TGTGCCAGCAGTCCCGGAGCGCTTACCACTAACTATGGCTACACCTTC
TRBV9,-,TRBJ1-1,-,14,CASSVGAENTEAFF,TGTGCCAGCAGCGTAGGGGCAGAGAACACTGAAGCTTTCTTT
TRBV30,-,TRBJ1-3,-,12,CAWSRSGNTIYF,TGTGCCTGGAGCCGCTCTGGAAACACCATATATTTT
TRBV2,-,TRBJ1-2,-,14,CASSEEQTNYGYTF,TGTGCCAGCAGTGAGGAACAGACTAACTATGGCTACACCTTC
TRBV5-6,-,TRBJ2-5,-,17,CASSLYGTGASQETQYF,TGTGCCAGCAGCTTGTACGGGACTGGGGCCTCTCAAGAGACCCAGTACTTC
TRBV29-1,-,TRBJ2-1,TRBD1,12,CSGNRGRNEQFF,TGCAGCGGCAACAGGGGGCGGAATGAGCAGTTCTTC
TRBV5-1,-,TRBJ2-7,TRBD1,16,CASSLVRTGGEDEQYF,TGCGCCAGCAGCTTGGTAAGGACAGGGGGCGAGGACGAGCAGTACTTC
TRBV6-5,-,TRBJ1-1,TRBD1,15,CASTIGQGAETEAFF,TGTGCCAGCACCATTGGGCAGGGGGCGGAGACTGAAGCTTTCTTT
TRBV30,once,TRBJ1-3,-,13,CAVGVISGNTIYF,TGTGCCGTAGGGGTAATCTCTGGAAACACCATATATTTT
TRBV7-7,-,TRBJ2-1,TRBD2,16,CASSTRTSGCYNEQFF,TGTGCTAGCAGCACCCGGACTAGCGGGTGTTACAATGAGCAGTTCTTC
TRBV5-1,-,TRBJ2-1,TRBD1,15,CASSLASGGNNEQFF,TGCGCCAGCAGCTTGGCATCAGGGGGCAACAATGAGCAGTTCTTC
TRBV6-1,few,TRBJ1-4,-,14,CASSELQGGEKLFF,TGTGCCAGCAGTGAACTCCAGGGAGGTGAAAAACTGTTTTTT
TRBV2,-,TRBJ1-2,-,16,CASSERGGRSNYGYTF,TGTGCCAGCAGTGAGCGGGGGGGAAGGTCAAACTATGGCTACACCTTC
TRBV5-4,few,TRBJ2-5,-,12,CASTRTVETQYF,TGTGCCAGCACCCGGACAGTTGAGACCCAGTACTTC
TRBV5-1,-,TRBJ2-7,TRBD1,13,CASSGTASYEQYF,TGCGCCAGCAGCGGGACAGCTTCCTACGAGCAGTACTTC
TRBV29-1,-,TRBJ1-4,TRBD1,15,CSVKTTGVPNEKLFF,TGCAGCGTTAAAACGACAGGGGTTCCTAATGAAAAACTGTTTTTT
TRBV4-2,-,TRBJ1-3,TRBD1,16,CASSQGQATSGNTIYF,TGTGCCAGCAGCCAGGGACAGGCGACCTCTGGAAACACCATATATTTT
TRBV18,-,TRBJ2-5,TRBD2,17,CASSPRLAGDLQETQYF,TGTGCCAGCTCACCCCGACTAGCGGGGGACCTCCAAGAGACCCAGTACTTC
TRBV30,-,TRBJ2-5,TRBD2,15,CAWSVRGGRRETQYF,TGTGCCTGGAGTGTACGCGGGGGAAGAAGAGAGACCCAGTACTTC
TRBV7-2,-,TRBJ1-1,-,15,CASSPWGGRWEEAFF,TGTGCCAGCAGCCCCTGGGGGGGACGGTGGGAGGAAGCTTTCTTT
TRBV7-9,-,TRBJ1-1,-,16,CASSASGPRPVTEAFF,TGTGCCAGCAGCGCAAGCGGGCCAAGGCCGGTAACTGAAGCTTTCTTT
TRBV13,-,TRBJ1-5,-,14,CASSLKGANQPQHF,TGTGCCAGCAGCTTAAAAGGGGCAAATCAGCCCCAGCATTTT
TRBV4-3,-,TRBJ2-7,-,15,CASSPLAGERYEQYF,TGCGCCAGCAGCCCCCTTGCAGGGGAGCGCTACGAGCAGTACTTC
TRBV7-2,-,TRBJ1-6,TRBD1,16,CASSLGRQGYNSPLHF,TGTGCCAGCAGCTTAGGCCGACAGGGCTATAATTCACCCCTCCACTTT
TRBV6-1,many,TRBJ1-2,-,12,CASRDNIDGYTF,TGTGCCAGCAGGGACAATATAGATGGCTACACCTTC
TRBV7-2,-,TRBJ2-1,TRBD1,15,CASSFGTGYYNEQFF,TGTGCCAGCAGCTTCGGGACAGGGTATTATAATGAGCAGTTCTTC
TRBV4-3,-,TRBJ2-7,TRBD2,16,CASSLGSGGPIYEQYF,TGCGCCAGCAGCCTAGGAAGCGGGGGGCCTATCTACGAGCAGTACTTC
TRBV7-9,few,TRBJ1-2,-,12,CASADRGYGYTF,TGTGCCAGCGCCGACAGAGGATATGGCTACACCTTC
TRBV6-1,few,TRBJ1-1,-,14,CASSARQANTEAFF,TGTGCCAGCAGTGCTAGACAGGCGAACACTGAAGCTTTCTTT
TRBV4-1,-,TRBJ1-1,-,15,CASSPPDSRNTEAFF,TGCGCCAGCAGCCCGCCGGACAGTCGGAACACTGAAGCTTTCTTT
TRBV2,-,TRBJ2-3,TRBD1,13,CASVQGGTDTQYF,TGTGCCAGCGTGCAGGGGGGCACAGATACGCAGTATTTT
TRBV2,-,TRBJ2-1,TRBD2,15,CASSLTSGGGGEQFF,TGTGCCAGCAGCTTGACTAGCGGGGGGGGTGGTGAGCAGTTCTTC
TRBV28,-,TRBJ1-5,-,15,CASSLSQGSNQPQHF,TGTGCCAGCAGTTTATCCCAGGGAAGCAATCAGCCCCAGCATTTT
TRBV15,-,TRBJ1-2,-,13,CATSRGFPRGYTF,TGTGCCACCAGCAGAGGGTTCCCCCGGGGCTACACCTTC
TRBV30,-,TRBJ2-1,TRBD1,15,CAWSGGNRGNNEQFF,TGTGCCTGGAGTGGGGGCAACAGGGGCAACAATGAGCAGTTCTTC
TRBV7-3,-,TRBJ2-1,-,14,CASSGRAGANEQFF,TGTGCCAGCAGTGGACGCGCGGGGGCCAATGAGCAGTTCTTC
TRBV2,-,TRBJ2-3,TRBD2,16,CASRDYSGGHTDTQYF,TGTGCCAGCAGGGATTATAGCGGGGGGCACACAGATACGCAGTATTTT
TRBV4-2,-,TRBJ1-1,-,14,CASSQDSTVTEAFF,TGTGCCAGCAGCCAAGACTCTACAGTAACTGAAGCTTTCTTT
TRBV5-1,-,TRBJ2-5,TRBD2,17,CASSVGIAGVFQETQYF,TGCGCCAGCAGCGTCGGAATAGCGGGGGTATTCCAAGAGACCCAGTACTTC